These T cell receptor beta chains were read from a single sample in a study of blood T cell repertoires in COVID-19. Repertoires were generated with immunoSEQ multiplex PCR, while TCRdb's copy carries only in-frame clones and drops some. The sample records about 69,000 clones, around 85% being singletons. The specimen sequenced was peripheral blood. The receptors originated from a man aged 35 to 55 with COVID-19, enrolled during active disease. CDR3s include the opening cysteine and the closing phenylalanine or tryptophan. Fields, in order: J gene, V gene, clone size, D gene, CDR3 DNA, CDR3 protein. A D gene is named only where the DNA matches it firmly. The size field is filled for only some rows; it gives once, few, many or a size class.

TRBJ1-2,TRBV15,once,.,TGTGCCACCAGCAGAGATACAGGGAACTATGGCTACACCTTC,CATSRDTGNYGYTF
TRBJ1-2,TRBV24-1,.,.,TGTGCCACCAGTGATAGAAGACAGTACCCTAACTATGGCTACACCTTC,CATSDRRQYPNYGYTF
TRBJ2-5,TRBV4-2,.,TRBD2,TGTGCCAGCAGCCAAGAATGGACTAGCGGGGGGCAAGAGACCCAGTACTTC,CASSQEWTSGGQETQYF
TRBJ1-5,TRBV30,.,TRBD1,TGTGCTTACTCAGGGGGCGTTCAGCCCCAGCATTTT,CAYSGGVQPQHF
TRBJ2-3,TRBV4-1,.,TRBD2,TGCGCCAGCGGGGCTAGCGGGGTATGGGGCGATACGCAGTATTTT,CASGASGVWGDTQYF
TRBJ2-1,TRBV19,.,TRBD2,TGTGCCAGTAGTATAGGGACTAGCTATAACAATGAGCAGTTCTTC,CASSIGTSYNNEQFF
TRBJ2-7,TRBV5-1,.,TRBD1,TGCGCCAGCAGCCCCGGGACAGGGCTACCCTACGAGCAGTACTTC,CASSPGTGLPYEQYF
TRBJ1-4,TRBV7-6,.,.,TGTGCCAGCAGCTTGCAGACGGGGGGAAGTGAAAAACTGTTTTTT,CASSLQTGGSEKLFF
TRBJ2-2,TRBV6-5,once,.,TGTGCCAGCAGAGCAGGGTGGGACACCGGGGAGCTGTTTTTT,CASRAGWDTGELFF
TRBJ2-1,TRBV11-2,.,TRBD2,TGTGCCAGCAGCTTATCTAGCGGGGTTGGAGTTGAGCAGTTCTTC,CASSLSSGVGVEQFF
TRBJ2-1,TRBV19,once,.,TGTGCCAGTAGACAGGGCAATGAGCAGTTCTTC,CASRQGNEQFF
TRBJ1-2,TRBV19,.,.,TGTGCCAGTAGTCCTCGGGGGACTGGCTACACCTTC,CASSPRGTGYTF
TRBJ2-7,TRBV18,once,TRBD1,TGTGCCAGCTCACCAGGGACAGGGGGGTACGAGCAGTACTTC,CASSPGTGGYEQYF
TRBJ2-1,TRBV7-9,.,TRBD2,TGTGCCAGCAGCTTACGGGGGGTCTCCTACAATGAGCAGTTCTTC,CASSLRGVSYNEQFF
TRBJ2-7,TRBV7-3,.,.,TGTGCCAGCAGCCGTCAAGGGGCCGACTACGAGCAGTACTTC,CASSRQGADYEQYF
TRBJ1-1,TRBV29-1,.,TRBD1,TGCAGCCCCCTGACAGGGAGGAACACTGAAGCTTTCTTT,CSPLTGRNTEAFF
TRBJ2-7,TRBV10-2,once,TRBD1,TGCGCCAGCAGACAGGGGATAAGGTACGAGCAGTACTTC,CASRQGIRYEQYF
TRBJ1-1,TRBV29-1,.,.,TGCAGCGTTCTCGGACAGTTGAACACTGAAGCTTTCTTT,CSVLGQLNTEAFF
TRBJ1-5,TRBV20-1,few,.,TGCAGTGTTGGCCAGCCCCAGCATTTT,CSVGQPQHF
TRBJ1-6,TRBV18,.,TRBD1,TGTGCCAGCTCACCAGGGACAGTCGACTATAATTCACCCCTCCACTTT,CASSPGTVDYNSPLHF
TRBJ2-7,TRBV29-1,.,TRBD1,TGCAGCGTACAGGGGGCGGACGAGCAGTACTTC,CSVQGADEQYF
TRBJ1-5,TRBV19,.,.,TGTGCCAGTAGTATCGGGGGGGGGTCCTTTCAGCCCCAGCATTTT,CASSIGGGSFQPQHF
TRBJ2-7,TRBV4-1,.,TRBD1,TGCGCCAGCAGCTTATCCTGGGACAGTGGGCCCTACGAGCAGTACTTC,CASSLSWDSGPYEQYF
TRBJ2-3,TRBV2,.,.,TGTGCCAGCAGGGGAGCAGATACGCAGTATTTT,CASRGADTQYF
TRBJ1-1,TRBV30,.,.,TGTGCCTGGAGCATAGGGGGTGGGAACACTGAAGCTTTCTTT,CAWSIGGGNTEAFF